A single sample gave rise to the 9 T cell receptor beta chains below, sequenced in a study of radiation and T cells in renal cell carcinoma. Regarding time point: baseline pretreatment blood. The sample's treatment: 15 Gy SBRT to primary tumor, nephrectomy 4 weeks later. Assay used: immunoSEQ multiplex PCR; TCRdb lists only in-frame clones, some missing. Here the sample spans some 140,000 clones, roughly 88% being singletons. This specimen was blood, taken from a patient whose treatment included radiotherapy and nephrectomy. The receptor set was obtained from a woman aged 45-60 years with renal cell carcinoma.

CDR3 DNA sequence: TGCAGCGTTGAAGAGGTGGGCACCTACGAGCAGTACTTC. Protein sequence: CSVEEVGTYEQYF. The V and J genes are TRBV29-1 and TRBJ2-7; D ambiguous. With 0 bases removed from V and 2 bases from J, the gap between germline ends came to 8 bases. This CDR3 contains 13 residues. The germline V gene has CDR1 SQVTM and CDR2 ANQGSEA.

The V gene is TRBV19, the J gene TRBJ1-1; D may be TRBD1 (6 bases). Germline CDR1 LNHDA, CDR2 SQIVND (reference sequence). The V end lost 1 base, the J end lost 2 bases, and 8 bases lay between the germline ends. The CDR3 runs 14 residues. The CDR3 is CASSIVGGNTEAFF. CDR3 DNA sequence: TGTGCCAGTAGTATAGTAGGGGGTAACACTGAAGCTTTCTTT.

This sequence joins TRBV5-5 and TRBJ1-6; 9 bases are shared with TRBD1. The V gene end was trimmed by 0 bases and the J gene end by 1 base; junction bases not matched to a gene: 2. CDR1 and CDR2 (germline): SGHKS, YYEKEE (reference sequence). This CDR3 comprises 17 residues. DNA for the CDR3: TGTGCCAGCAGCTTGGGGACAGGGGATTCCTATAATTCACCCCTCCACTTT. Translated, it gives CASSLGTGDSYNSPLHF. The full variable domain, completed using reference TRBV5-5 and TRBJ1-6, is DAGVTQSPTHLIKTRGQQVTLRCSPISGHKSVSWYQQVLGQGPQFIFQYYEKEERGRGNFPDRFSARQFPNYSSELNVNALLLGDSALYLCASSLGTGDSYNSPLHFGNGTRLTVT.

The CDR3 loop is CASSRQEREKLFF. The CDR3 nucleotides read TGTGCCAGCAGTCGGCAGGAACGAGAAAAACTGTTTTTT. The chain has TRBV2 and TRBJ1-4, with D unclear. The germline V and J ends were trimmed by 5 bases and 8 bases, with 12 bases remaining between them. CDR1 and CDR2 (germline): SNHLY, FYNNEI. The CDR3 has 13 residues.

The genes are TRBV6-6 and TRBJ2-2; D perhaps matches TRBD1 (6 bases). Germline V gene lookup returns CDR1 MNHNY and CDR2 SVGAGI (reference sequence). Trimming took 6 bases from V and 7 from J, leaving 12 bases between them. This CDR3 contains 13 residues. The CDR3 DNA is TGTGCCAGCAGGGACAGTACCTTCGGGGAGCTGTTTTTT. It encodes CASRDSTFGELFF.

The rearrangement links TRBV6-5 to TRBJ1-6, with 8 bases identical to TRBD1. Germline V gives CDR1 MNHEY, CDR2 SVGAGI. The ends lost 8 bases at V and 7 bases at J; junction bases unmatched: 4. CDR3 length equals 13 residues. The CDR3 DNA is TGTGCCAGCCGCCGGGACAGGAATTCACCCCTCCACTTT. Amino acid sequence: CASRRDRNSPLHF.

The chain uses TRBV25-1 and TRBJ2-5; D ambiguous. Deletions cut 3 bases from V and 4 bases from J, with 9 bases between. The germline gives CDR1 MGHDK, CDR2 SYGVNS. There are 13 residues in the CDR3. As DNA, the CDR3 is TGTGCCAGCAGTGACTACGCCGGAGAGACCCAGTACTTC. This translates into CASSDYAGETQYF.

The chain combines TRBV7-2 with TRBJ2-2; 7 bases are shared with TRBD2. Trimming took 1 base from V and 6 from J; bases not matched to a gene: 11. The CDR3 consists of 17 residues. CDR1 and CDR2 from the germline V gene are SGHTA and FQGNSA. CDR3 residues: CASSLEAVAGYAGELFF. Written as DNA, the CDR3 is TGTGCCAGCAGCTTAGAAGCTGTAGCGGGCTATGCCGGGGAGCTGTTTTTT.

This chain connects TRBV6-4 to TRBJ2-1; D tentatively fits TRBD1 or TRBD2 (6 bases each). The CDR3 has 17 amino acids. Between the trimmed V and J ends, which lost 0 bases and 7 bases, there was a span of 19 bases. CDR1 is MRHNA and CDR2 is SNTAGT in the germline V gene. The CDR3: CASSDSTGAQYRNEQFF. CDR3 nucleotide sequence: TGTGCCAGCAGTGACTCGACGGGGGCACAATATAGGAATGAGCAGTTCTTC.